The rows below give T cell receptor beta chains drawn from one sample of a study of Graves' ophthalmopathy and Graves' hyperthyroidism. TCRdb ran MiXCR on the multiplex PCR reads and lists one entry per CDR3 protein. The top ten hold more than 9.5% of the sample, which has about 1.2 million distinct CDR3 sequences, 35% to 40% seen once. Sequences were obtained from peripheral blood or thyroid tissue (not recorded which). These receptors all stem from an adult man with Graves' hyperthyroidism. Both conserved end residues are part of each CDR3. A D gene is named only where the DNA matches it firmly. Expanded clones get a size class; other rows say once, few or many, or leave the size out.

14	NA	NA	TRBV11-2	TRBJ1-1	CASSLVRRKPEAFF	TGTGCCAGCAGCTTAGTCCGACGGAAGCCTGAAGCTTTCTTT
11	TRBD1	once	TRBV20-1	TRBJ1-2	CSADRVYGYTF	TGCAGTGCTGACAGGGTATATGGCTACACCTTC
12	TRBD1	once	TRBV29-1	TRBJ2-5	CSGRTGKETQYF	TGCAGCGGAAGGACAGGGAAGGAGACCCAGTACTTC
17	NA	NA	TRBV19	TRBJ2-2	CASNGRALARNTGELFF	TGTGCCAGTAACGGTCGGGCATTGGCTAGAAACACCGGGGAGCTGTTTTTT
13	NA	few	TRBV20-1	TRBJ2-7	CSARVGISYEQYF	TGCAGTGCTAGAGTGGGTATCTCCTACGAGCAGTACTTC
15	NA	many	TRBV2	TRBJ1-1	CASSSRNRLNTEAFF	TGTGCCAGCAGTAGCCGAAACAGATTGAACACTGAAGCTTTCTTT
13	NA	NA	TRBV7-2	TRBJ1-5	CATMKNRDQPQHF	TGTGCCACCATGAAAAACAGGGATCAGCCCCAGCATTTT
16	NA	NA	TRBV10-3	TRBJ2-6	CAINRGANSGANVLTF	TGTGCCATCAACCGGGGGGCGAACTCTGGGGCCAACGTCCTGACTTTC
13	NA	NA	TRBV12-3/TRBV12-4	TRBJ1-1	CASSKVGGTEAFF	TGTGCCAGCAGCAAAGTGGGGGGGACTGAAGCTTTCTTT
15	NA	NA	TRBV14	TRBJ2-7	CASSKDLASVYEQYF	TGTGCCAGCAGCAAAGATTTAGCCAGCGTCTACGAGCAGTACTTC
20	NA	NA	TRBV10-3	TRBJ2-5	CASRVELPYVISRRKETQYF	TGTGCCAGCAGAGTCGAGCTTCCCTACGTGATAAGTCGACGAAAAGAGACCCAGTACTTC
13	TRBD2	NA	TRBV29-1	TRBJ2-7	CSSLGGVSYEQYF	TGCAGCTCATTGGGGGGGGTAAGCTACGAGCAGTACTTC
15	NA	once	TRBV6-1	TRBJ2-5	CASSYGSAAFGTQYF	TGTGCCAGCAGTTACGGTAGCGCGGCATTCGGGACCCAGTACTTC
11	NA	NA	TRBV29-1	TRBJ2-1	CSVQGTGEQFF	TGCAGCGTTCAGGGCACGGGTGAGCAGTTCTTC
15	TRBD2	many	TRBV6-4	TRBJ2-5	CASSPNGGFGETQYF	TGTGCCAGCAGTCCCAACGGGGGGTTCGGTGAGACCCAGTACTTC
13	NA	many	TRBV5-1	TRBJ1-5	CASKGGWNQPQHF	TGCGCCAGCAAAGGGGGTTGGAATCAGCCCCAGCATTTT
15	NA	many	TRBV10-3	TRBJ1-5	CAISEYGQNYQPQHF	TGTGCCATCAGTGAATACGGACAGAATTATCAGCCCCAGCATTTT
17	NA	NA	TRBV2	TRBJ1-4	CASSGGVLRSANEKLFF	TGTGCCAGCAGTGGCGGGGTGTTGAGATCGGCTAATGAAAAACTGTTTTTT
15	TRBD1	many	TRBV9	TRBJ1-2	CASSGRKDRGYGYTF	TGTGCCAGCAGCGGCCGCAAGGACAGGGGTTATGGCTACACCTTC
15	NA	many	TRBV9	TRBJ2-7	CASSVGLGVGYEQYF	TGTGCCAGCAGCGTAGGACTAGGTGTCGGTTACGAGCAGTACTTC
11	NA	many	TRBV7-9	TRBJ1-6	CASSGEGIRVF	TGTGCCAGCAGCGGGGAGGGGATCCGGGTGTTT
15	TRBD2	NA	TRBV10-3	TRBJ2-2	CAISSGTSRTGELFF	TGTGCCATCAGTTCCGGGACTAGCCGCACCGGGGAGCTGTTTTTT
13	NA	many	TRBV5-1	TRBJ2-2	CATPSANTGELFF	TGCGCCACCCCGAGCGCGAACACCGGGGAGCTGTTTTTT
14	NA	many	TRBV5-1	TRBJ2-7	CASSHGGSSYEQYF	TGCGCCAGCAGCCATGGGGGTAGCTCCTACGAGCAGTACTTC
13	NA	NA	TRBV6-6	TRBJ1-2	CASSYFQVDGYTF	TGTGCCAGCAGTTATTTCCAGGTTGATGGCTACACCTTC
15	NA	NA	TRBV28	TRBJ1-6	CASSFWAGGESPLHF	TGTGCCAGCAGTTTCTGGGCAGGCGGGGAATCACCCCTCCACTTT
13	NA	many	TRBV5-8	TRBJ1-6	CASSLGFSSPLHF	TGTGCCAGCAGCTTGGGGTTTAGTTCACCCCTCCACTTT
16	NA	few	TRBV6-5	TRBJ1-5	CASSPHRRGGNQPQHF	TGTGCCAGCAGCCCGCATCGGAGGGGGGGCAATCAGCCCCAGCATTTT
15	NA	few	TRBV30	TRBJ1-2	CAWKPDSLLPYGYTF	TGTGCCTGGAAACCTGACAGCCTTCTACCCTATGGCTACACCTTC
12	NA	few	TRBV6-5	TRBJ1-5	CASSYFDQPQHF	TGTGCCAGCAGTTACTTCGATCAGCCCCAGCATTTT
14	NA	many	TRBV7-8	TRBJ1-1	CASSLDWGATEAFF	TGTGCCAGCAGCTTAGATTGGGGGGCCACTGAAGCTTTCTTT
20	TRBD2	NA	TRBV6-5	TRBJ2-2	CASSYSGLAASRSNTGELFF	TGTGCCAGCAGTTACTCGGGACTAGCGGCATCCCGCTCGAACACCGGGGAGCTGTTTTTT
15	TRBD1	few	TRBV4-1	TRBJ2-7	CASSHPGQGGYEQYF	TGCGCCAGCAGCCACCCGGGACAGGGAGGGTACGAGCAGTACTTC
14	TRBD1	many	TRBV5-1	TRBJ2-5	CASSFPGTEETQYF	TGCGCCAGCAGCTTCCCAGGGACAGAAGAGACCCAGTACTTC
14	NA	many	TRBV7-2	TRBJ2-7	CASSLGRGSYEQYF	TGTGCCAGCAGCTTAGGGCGGGGAAGCTACGAGCAGTACTTC
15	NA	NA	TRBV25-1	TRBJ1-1	CASTPTGVENTEAFF	TGTGCCAGCACCCCGACGGGGGTCGAAAACACTGAAGCTTTCTTT
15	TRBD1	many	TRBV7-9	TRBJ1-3	CASSTGGPGGNTIYF	TGTGCCAGCAGCACAGGGGGTCCGGGTGGAAACACCATATATTTT
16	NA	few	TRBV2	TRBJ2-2	CASSYSLWANTGELFF	TGTGCCAGCAGTTACTCGCTCTGGGCGAACACCGGGGAGCTGTTTTTT
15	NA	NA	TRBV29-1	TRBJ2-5	CSVEGEQGYGETQYF	TGCAGCGTTGAAGGCGAACAGGGTTATGGAGAGACCCAGTACTTC
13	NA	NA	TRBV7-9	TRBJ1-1	CASSLSQRTEAFF	TGTGCCAGCAGCTTATCACAGCGCACTGAAGCTTTCTTT
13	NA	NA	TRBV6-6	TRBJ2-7	CASNTGSIYEQYF	TGTGCCAGCAACACCGGATCAATCTACGAGCAGTACTTC